The 6 T cell receptor beta chains listed next were all sequenced from one sample in a study of blood T cell repertoires in COVID-19. Libraries were prepared by immunoSEQ multiplex PCR; TCRdb keeps only in-frame clonotypes and omits some of them. This table holds 150,000 or so clones, roughly 90% found once. The sequencing sample was made of peripheral blood. These TCRs come from a human donor in a cohort sampled during active COVID-19.

The chain links TRBV11-2 to TRBJ2-7, with D perhaps TRBD1 (6 bases). Trimming removed 6 bases from V and 1 base from J, with 16 bases in between. The CDR3 runs 15 residues. Germline CDR1 is SGHAT and CDR2 is FQNNGV. For the CDR3, the DNA is TGTGCCAGCAGGGGTTCCGGGACACTTTCCTACGAGCAGTACTTC. Amino acids: CASRGSGTLSYEQYF. The full variable domain, in which reference TRBV11-2 and TRBJ2-7 provide the parts outside the CDR3, is EAGVAQSPRYKIIEKRQSVAFWCNPISGHATLYWYQQILGQGPKLLIQFQNNGVVDDSQLPKDRFSAERLKGVDSTLKIQPAKLEDSAVYLCASRGSGTLSYEQYFGPGTRLTVT.

This chain links TRBV7-3 with TRBJ2-7; TRBD1 is a possible D gene (5 bases). This CDR3 is built from 14 residues. Per germline, CDR1 SGHTA and CDR2 FQGTGA. The germline V and J ends were trimmed by 4 bases and 0 bases, with 10 bases remaining between them. For the CDR3, the DNA is TGTGCCAGCAGCTCTTCAGGGATCTCCTACGAGCAGTACTTC. It is translated as CASSSSGISYEQYF.

The rearrangement joins TRBV5-8 to TRBJ2-1; tentatively, D is TRBD1 (5 bases). V lost 0 bases and J 4 bases, leaving 20 bases between the germline ends. This CDR3 spans 18 amino acids. Germline values: CDR1 SGHTS, CDR2 YDEGEE. In DNA, the CDR3 is TGTGCCAGCAGCTTGGCCGGAGCAGGGTTCACGGCTTACAATGAGCAGTTCTTC. Translation: CASSLAGAGFTAYNEQFF.

The chain employs TRBV5-4 and TRBJ1-1; D unclear. This CDR3 is 14 amino acids long. The germline CDR1 and CDR2 sequences are SGHNT and YYREEE (reference sequence). Trimming cost V 0 bases and J 6 bases, with 12 bases left between them. The CDR3 nucleotides read TGTGCCAGCAGCTTGGCCCCCACAGAAGCTGAAGCTTTCTTT. It encodes CASSLAPTEAEAFF.

Note on this clone: One end of the junction does not line up with germline, which may come from a read error. The V gene is TRBV5-5, the J gene TRBJ1-4; 9 nucleotides match TRBD1. This CDR3 region has 14 residues. Germline V gene sequence: CDR1 SGHKS, CDR2 YYEKEE (reference sequence). CDR3 in amino acids: CASSLAPPYPTGGF. CDR3 coding DNA: TGTGCCAGCAGCTTGGCCCCACCCTATCCGACAGGGGGTTTT.

The J gene is TRBJ1-1, the V gene TRBV28, with a possible D match to TRBD1 (5 bases). The V end was cut by 3 bases, the J end by 3 bases, with 11 bases between. Looked up from germline, CDR1 is MDHEN and CDR2 is SYDVKM. The CDR3 consists of 14 residues. In DNA form, the CDR3 reads TGTGCCAGCAGTTTGGAGGGGTATCACACTGAAGCTTTCTTT. Protein product: CASSLEGYHTEAFF. The full variable domain, in which reference TRBV28 and TRBJ1-1 provide the parts outside the CDR3, is DVKVTQSSRYLVKRTGEKVFLECVQDMDHENMFWYRQDPGLGLRLIYFSYDVKMKEKGDIPEGYSVSREKKERFSLILESASTNQTSMYLCASSLEGYHTEAFFGQGTRLTVV.